This TCR beta chain is drawn from a study of glioma-infiltrating T cells after dendritic cell vaccination. For the study at large: Dendritic cell vaccination trial patients had either newly diagnosed or recurrent glioblastoma. Dendritic cells derived from monocytes and pulsed with autologous tumor lysate formed the vaccine. The study, taken as a whole, reports: Only a small number of patients had complete blood and tumor samples.

Time point noted: after dendritic cell vaccination, including at tumor progression/relapse. This table comes from immunoSEQ multiplex PCR, and its TCRdb copy is limited to in-frame clones, with some not included. This sample has fewer than 75,000 clones, with roughly 84% found just once. Comment on this clone: Its cognate antigen is unknown.

The clonotype originates from a human donor with glioblastoma. The material was blood, obtained after dendritic cell vaccination.

The CDR3: CASSLVSFGGQPQETQYF. Written as DNA, the CDR3 is TGCGCCAGCAGCTTGGTTAGTTTTGGGGGCCAACCCCAAGAGACCCAGTACTTC. The chain has TRBV5-1 and TRBJ2-5; TRBD1 might be the D (6 bases). With 0 bases removed from V and 1 base from J, the gap between germline ends came to 19 bases. Germline V lookup: CDR1 SGHRS, CDR2 YFSETQ. This CDR3 has 18 residues. Using reference TRBV5-1 and TRBJ2-5 for the parts outside the CDR3, the full variable domain is KAGVTQTPRYLIKTRGQQVTLSCSPISGHRSVSWYQQTPGQGLQFLFEYFSETQRNKGNFPGRFSGRQFSNSRSEMNVSTLELGDSALYLCASSLVSFGGQPQETQYFGPGTRLLVL.